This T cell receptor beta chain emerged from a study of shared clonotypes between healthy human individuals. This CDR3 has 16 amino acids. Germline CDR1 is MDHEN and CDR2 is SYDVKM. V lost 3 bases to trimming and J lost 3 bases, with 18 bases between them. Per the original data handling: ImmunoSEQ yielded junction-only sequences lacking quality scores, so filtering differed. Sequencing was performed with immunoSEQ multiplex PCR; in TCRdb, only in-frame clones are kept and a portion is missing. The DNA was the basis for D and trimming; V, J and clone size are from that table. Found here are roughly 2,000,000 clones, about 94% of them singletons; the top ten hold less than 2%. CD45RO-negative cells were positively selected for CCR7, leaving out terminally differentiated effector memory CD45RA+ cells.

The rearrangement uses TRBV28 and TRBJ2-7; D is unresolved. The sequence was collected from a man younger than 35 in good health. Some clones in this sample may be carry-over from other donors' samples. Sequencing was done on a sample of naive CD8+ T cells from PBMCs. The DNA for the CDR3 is TGTGCCAGCAGTTTCGGAGTTGGCTATCGTATCTACGAGCAGTACTTC. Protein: CASSFGVGYRIYEQYF.